This TCR beta chain was captured in a study of cytomegalovirus exposure and HLA in healthy donors. Study findings and constraints: Overall, approximately 180 TCR beta chains were annotated as cytomegalovirus-associated.

This CDR3 spans 16 amino acids. CDR1 is SEHNR, CDR2 FQNEAQ, per germline (reference sequence). Turning to this clone: Antigen unknown.

The PCR used 60 Vbeta and 13 Jbeta primers. Produced via immunoSEQ multiplex PCR; TCRdb's table is partial and in-frame only. The sample carries over 80,000 clones, roughly 79% recorded once. The origin of this receptor is a woman in her 70s in good health and CMV-seropositive. Sequencing was carried out using PBMCs. This sequence joins TRBV7-9 and TRBJ2-5; a possible D gene is TRBD2 (6 bases). The DNA end lines up better with TRBJ2-7; the J call may be wrong. The CDR3 nucleotides are TGTGCCAGCAGCTTGGGCGGGAAGGGAAGCTCCTACGAGCAGTACTTC. This codes for CASSLGGKGSSYEQYF.